The 6 T cell receptor beta chains presented below share a single source sample, sequenced in a study of blood T cell repertoires in COVID-19. The assay was immunoSEQ multiplex PCR, and TCRdb's table has in-frame clones only and misses some. The sample shows about 220,000 clones, 80% of them seen only once. Specimen: peripheral blood. These receptors were taken from a woman in her seventies with acute or convalescent COVID-19.

Only one count was recorded for this clone. The chain employs TRBV7-8 and TRBJ2-3, with 7 positions matching TRBD2. CDR3 length: 16 amino acids. V lost 5 bases to trimming and J lost 2 bases; unmatched junction nucleotides: 10. Germline-derived CDR1 and CDR2 are SGHVS and FQNEAQ. The CDR3 nucleotides are TGTGCCAGCAGCGGTACGACTAGCTCTGTCACAGATACGCAGTATTTT. It specifies CASSGTTSSVTDTQYF.

This chain joins TRBV19 and TRBJ1-5; D gene ambiguous. Germline CDR1 reads LNHDA; CDR2 reads SQIVND (reference sequence). This CDR3 contains 12 residues. Between the trimmed V and J ends, which lost 1 base and 8 bases, there was a span of 6 bases. CDR3 in DNA: TGTGCCAGTAGTATAGTACGGGAGCCCCAGCATTTT. Its translation: CASSIVREPQHF.

The V gene is TRBV19, the J gene TRBJ1-1; unclear D gene. V lost 1 base, J lost 0 bases, and 9 bases lay in between. Germline CDR1 reads LNHDA; CDR2 reads SQIVND (reference sequence). CDR3 length: 15 amino acids. The CDR3 is CASSIADFMNTEAFF. CDR3 nucleotide sequence: TGTGCCAGTAGTATAGCGGACTTCATGAACACTGAAGCTTTCTTT.

This clone was counted many times. The genes are TRBV23-1 and TRBJ1-2, with D maybe TRBD1 (6 bases). TRBV23-1 is filed as an ORF, its function uncertain. V lost 6 bases and J lost 4, with 15 bases in between. The CDR3 extends over 14 amino acids. CDR3 coding DNA: TGCGCCAGCAGCCCAACAGGGTTTCCCTATGGCTACACCTTC. It translates to CASSPTGFPYGYTF.

This rearrangement joins TRBV6-5 to TRBJ1-5; 8 nucleotides align to TRBD1. Germline CDR1 and CDR2: MNHEY and SVGAGI. V was pared by 6 bases and J by 1 base, with 5 bases of the junction left unmatched. The CDR3 totals 15 residues. CDR3: CASSGDRGSNQPQHF. The CDR3 DNA reads TGTGCCAGCAGCGGTGACAGGGGAAGCAATCAGCCCCAGCATTTT.

V usage is TRBV12-3 or TRBV12-4 and J usage is TRBJ2-1, with 11 bases aligning to TRBD2. The V and J ends lost 6 bases and 16 bases, in that order; junction bases with no gene match: 8. The CDR3 runs 12 residues. The CDR3 nucleotides read TGTGCCAGCAGCCTCGGACTAGCGGGTTCCTTCTTC. It encodes CASSLGLAGSFF.